The sequence of this T cell receptor beta chain was determined in a study of beta chain features in type 1 diabetes. Study as a whole: Regarding age, gender and cell yields, patients proved similar to healthy donors.

The CDR3 runs to 15 residues. The V gene end was trimmed by 0 bases and the J gene end by 8 bases; junction bases not matched to a gene: 8. Germline assignment: CDR1 SEHNR and CDR2 FQNEAQ (reference sequence). What was sequenced were expressed TCRB transcripts, since all of the isolated RNA had been reverse transcribed. Sequencing used immunoSEQ multiplex PCR; TCRdb keeps in-frame clones, though not all of them. The sample consists of about half a million clones, approximately 28% of them appearing once. Input material: naive CD4+ T cells from blood. The gene calls are TRBV7-9 and TRBJ1-2; 8 bases are shared with TRBD1. The source of this sequence is a man between 18 and 35 years old in good health. The CDR3 loop is CASSLADRGGIGYTF. The DNA of the CDR3 is TGTGCCAGCAGCTTAGCCGACAGGGGAGGAATCGGCTACACCTTC.